This T cell receptor (beta chain) was sequenced in a study of blood T cell repertoires in COVID-19. As for the study in general: Donors in the United States, Italy and Spain gave samples during acute or convalescent COVID-19. T cells, B-cell-depleted T cells, or PBMCs supplied cDNA or gDNA.

How the authors handled the data: Estimation of nucleated cell counts relied on the amplification of reference gene primers. The method was immunoSEQ multiplex PCR; TCRdb's version includes in-frame clones alone and lacks a portion of them. For V, J and clone size, that table is used; D and trimming come from the DNA. The sample lists 140,000 to 150,000 clones; roughly 89% were seen once. Enrolment of Seattle patients took place during active infection, and they were followed longitudinally. There are 14 residues in the CDR3. V was shortened by 8 bases and J by 0 bases, with 11 bases between the two germline ends. CDR1 is MNHNY and CDR2 is SVGAGI in the germline V gene (reference sequence).

The gene calls are TRBV6-6 and TRBJ1-5, with D maybe TRBD1 (5 bases). The sequenced material came from peripheral blood. This receptor was obtained from a man aged 25 to 40 with COVID-19, enrolled during active disease. The CDR3 DNA is TGTGCCAGCGGCTCAGGGTATAGCAATCAGCCCCAGCATTTT. It codes for CASGSGYSNQPQHF.